The 28 T cell receptor beta chains listed next were all sequenced from one sample in a study of T cell clonotyping in hematopoietic cell transplantation. TCRdb's table, derived via immunoSEQ multiplex PCR, lists solely in-frame clones and lacks some. Of more than 4,500 clones in the sample, more than 75% were seen once. The source material was peripheral blood mononuclear cells, sampled 30 days after allogeneic stem cell transplant. These receptors originate from a male patient aged 55 to 69 who had an allogeneic stem cell transplant from an unrelated donor, so the T cells may come from the graft donor. Some clones in this sample may be carry-over from other donors' samples.

The chain employs TRBV2 and TRBJ1-5; 9 nucleotides agree with TRBD1. The germline gives CDR1 SNHLY, CDR2 FYNNEI. The CDR3 loop spans 15 amino acids. V lost 6 bases, J lost 3 bases, and 6 bases stayed unmatched. The CDR3 sequence is CASRQGAQANQPQHF. The CDR3 coding sequence is TGTGCCAGCAGACAGGGGGCGCAGGCCAATCAGCCCCAGCATTTT.

This clone came up a few times. The chain employs TRBV25-1 and TRBJ1-5; D possibly corresponds to TRBD1 (5 bases). CDR1 is MGHDK, CDR2 SYGVNS, per germline. V dropped 7 bases and J dropped 2 bases, with 15 bases sitting between them. The CDR3 is made up of 15 amino acids. In DNA form, the CDR3 reads TGTGCCAGCACCGGAACCGGGACGGGCAATCAGCCCCAGCATTTT. Protein sequence: CASTGTGTGNQPQHF. The full variable domain, its missing parts supplied by reference TRBV25-1 and TRBJ1-5, is EADIYQTPRYLVIGTGKKITLECSQTMGHDKMYWYQQDPGMELHLIHYSYGVNSTEKGDLSSESTVSRIRTEHFPLTLESARPSHTSQYLCASTGTGTGNQPQHFGDGTRLSIL.

This clone was observed once. The V gene is TRBV11-2, the J gene TRBJ2-7; a possible D gene is TRBD1 (6 bases). This CDR3 has 15 amino acids. V dropped 2 bases and J dropped 0 bases, with 11 bases sitting between them. CDR1 is SGHAT and CDR2 is FQNNGV in the germline V gene. The CDR3 DNA reads TGTGCCAGCAGCTTACGGGCAGGGGACTCCTACGAGCAGTACTTC. Amino acids: CASSLRAGDSYEQYF.

The rearrangement joins TRBV5-4 to TRBJ2-7; TRBD2 matches 10 bases. From germline, CDR1 is SGHNT and CDR2 YYREEE (reference sequence). The CDR3 has 16 residues. Trimming removed 4 bases from V and 3 bases from J; junction bases left unmatched: 10. CDR3 sequence: CASSGGSGGTIYEQYF. The CDR3 coding sequence is TGTGCCAGCAGCGGAGGTAGCGGGGGGACGATCTACGAGCAGTACTTC.

The chain is built from TRBV27 and TRBJ1-5; a weak D match, TRBD1 (5 bases). The CDR3 extends over 15 amino acids. Trimming cost V 8 bases and J 5 bases, with 19 bases left between them. Germline V gene sequence: CDR1 MNHEY, CDR2 SMNVEV (reference sequence). The DNA for the CDR3 is TGTGCCAGCCTTCCTCGGGCAGGGAAGGATCAGCCCCAGCATTTT. Its protein product is CASLPRAGKDQPQHF.

The J gene is TRBJ2-5, the V gene TRBV5-4; TRBD1 might be the D (6 bases). V was shortened by 1 base and J by 2 bases, with 12 bases between the two germline ends. CDR3 length: 15 residues. Germline CDR1 and CDR2: SGHNT and YYREEE (reference sequence). This chain's CDR3 is CASSLNAGQQETQYF. The DNA for the CDR3 is TGTGCCAGCAGCTTGAATGCTGGACAGCAAGAGACCCAGTACTTC. Full variable domain (rest looked up from reference TRBV5-4 and TRBJ2-5): ETGVTQSPTHLIKTRGQQVTLRCSSQSGHNTVSWYQQALGQGPQFIFQYYREEENGRGNFPPRFSGLQFPNYSSELNVNALELDDSALYLCASSLNAGQQETQYFGPGTRLLVL.

The genes are TRBV6-1 and TRBJ2-1; D is perhaps TRBD1 or TRBD2 (5 bases each). Trimming cost V 0 bases and J 9 bases, with 15 bases left between them. CDR1 is MNHNS and CDR2 is SASEGT in the germline V gene. The CDR3 is made up of 15 amino acids. The CDR3 loop reads CASSEAEEGRSEQFF. CDR3 bases: TGTGCCAGCAGTGAAGCGGAAGAGGGGAGAAGTGAGCAGTTCTTC.

V usage is TRBV4-3 and J usage is TRBJ1-2; 8 bases line up with TRBD1. The germline CDR1 and CDR2 sequences are LGHNA and YSLEER. The length of the CDR3 is 17 residues. J was trimmed by 7 bases and V by 0 bases; bases with no gene match: 13. CDR3 loop: CASSQDFGDRTGGGYTF. CDR3 in DNA: TGCGCCAGCAGCCAAGATTTCGGGGACAGGACCGGGGGTGGCTACACCTTC.

This chain uses TRBV6-5 with TRBJ1-1; 8 bases are a match to TRBD1. J gave up 1 base and V 7 bases, and 5 bases lay outside the gene matches. This CDR3 has 14 amino acids. The germline CDR1 and CDR2 sequences are MNHEY and SVGAGI. The CDR3 region has the DNA TGTGCCAGCATTCAGGACAGGGAGAACACTGAAGCTTTCTTT. Translating gives CASIQDRENTEAFF.

This chain connects TRBV6-5 to TRBJ1-1, with D possibly TRBD1 on 5 matching bases. CDR1 MNHEY and CDR2 SVGAGI come from the germline V gene. Deletions cut 6 bases from V and 0 bases from J, with 11 bases between. The CDR3 consists of 14 residues. The CDR3 DNA is TGTGCCAGCAGACTGGGACCGATGAACACTGAAGCTTTCTTT. This gives the protein CASRLGPMNTEAFF.

The rearrangement joins TRBV6-5 to TRBJ2-7; perhaps TRBD2 as D (5 bases). Germline V lookup: CDR1 MNHEY, CDR2 SVGAGI. The CDR3 has 14 residues. Between the trimmed V and J ends, which lost 0 bases and 2 bases, there was a span of 8 bases. CDR3 loop: CASSYSRETYEQYF. The CDR3 DNA is TGTGCCAGCAGTTACTCTCGGGAAACCTACGAGCAGTACTTC.

The V gene is TRBV14, the J gene TRBJ2-3; tentatively, D is TRBD1 or TRBD2 (5 bases each). This CDR3 spans 14 amino acids. Trimming took 2 bases from V and 6 from J, leaving 12 bases between them. Germline V lookup: CDR1 SGHDN, CDR2 FVKESK. CDR3 coding DNA: TGTGCCAGCAGCCAACACCGGGACGGTGATACGCAGTATTTT. Protein product: CASSQHRDGDTQYF.

V gene TRBV7-2 combines with J gene TRBJ1-2, with TRBD1 as a possible D gene (5 bases). The CDR3 spans 16 residues. In germline, CDR1 is SGHTA, CDR2 FQGNSA. V was pared by 6 bases and J by 4 bases, with 21 bases between. The CDR3 DNA sequence: TGTGCCAGCAGTCTGGCGGGTGGGGCGAGGCTCTATGGCTACACCTTC. This translates into CASSLAGGARLYGYTF.

The gene calls are TRBV5-1 and TRBJ1-1; D remains ambiguous. Trimming took off 0 bases at V and 3 bases at J, with 9 bases between the two ends. This CDR3 is 14 amino acids long. Germline V gives CDR1 SGHRS, CDR2 YFSETQ. The CDR3 loop is CASSLDSPDTEAFF. CDR3 nucleotide sequence: TGCGCCAGCAGCTTGGACAGTCCAGACACTGAAGCTTTCTTT.

The V and J genes are TRBV9 and TRBJ1-1; D gene uncertain. Germline values: CDR1 SGDLS, CDR2 YYNGEE. The V gene lost 1 base and the J gene lost 2 bases, with 12 bases spanning the gap. CDR3 length: 15 residues. CDR3 in DNA: TGTGCCAGCAGCGTATTCCCGGGATCCAACACTGAAGCTTTCTTT. Its translation is CASSVFPGSNTEAFF.

V is TRBV5-8 and J is TRBJ2-1; possibly TRBD1 for D (6 bases). This CDR3 region has 15 residues. V was cut by 1 base and J by 1 base, with 9 bases left in between. Germline V gene data show CDR1 as SGHTS and CDR2 as YDEGEE. The CDR3, as DNA: TGTGCCAGCAGCTTGTTTCAGGGGTCCTACAATGAGCAGTTCTTC. Encoded protein: CASSLFQGSYNEQFF.

The chain combines TRBV11-2 with TRBJ2-3; D not resolved. Germline assignment: CDR1 SGHAT and CDR2 FQNNGV. Trimming shortened V by 0 bases and J by 7 bases, and 8 bases separated the two germline ends. CDR3 length: 13 amino acids. The CDR3 spells CASSLDQSNTQYF. The CDR3 DNA is TGTGCCAGCAGCTTAGATCAGAGTAATACGCAGTATTTT.

The chain is built from TRBV5-4 and TRBJ2-5; a weak D match, TRBD2 (5 bases). Trimming took off 1 base at V and 4 bases at J, with 11 bases between the two ends. Looked up from germline, CDR1 is SGHNT and CDR2 is YYREEE (reference sequence). This CDR3 has 14 amino acids. CDR3: CASSLLSRGETQYF. The CDR3 bases are TGTGCCAGCAGCTTGCTGTCACGGGGAGAGACCCAGTACTTC.

The CDR3 protein is CASKYGQSEAFF. The CDR3 DNA reads TGCGCCAGCAAATATGGACAGAGTGAAGCTTTCTTT. The V and J genes are TRBV5-1 and TRBJ1-1, with TRBD1 as a possible D gene (6 bases). The CDR3 sequence is 12 residues long. Germline V gene lookup returns CDR1 SGHRS and CDR2 YFSETQ. Trimming took off 6 bases at V and 7 bases at J, with 13 bases between the two ends.

V usage is TRBV29-1 and J usage is TRBJ1-1, with 10 positions matching TRBD1. Germline CDR1 reads SQVTM; CDR2 reads ANQGSEA. The trim removed 6 bases at V and 4 bases at J, leaving 5 bases unmatched. The CDR3 covers 13 residues. CDR3 in amino acids: CSVRTGGSTEAFF. The DNA of the CDR3 is TGCAGCGTGAGGACAGGGGGATCCACTGAAGCTTTCTTT.

This sequence joins TRBV7-6 and TRBJ2-2; D gene uncertain. Trimming took 0 bases from V and 6 from J, leaving 2 bases between them. Germline lookup yields CDR1 SGHVS and CDR2 FNYEAQ. The CDR3 covers 12 residues. CDR3 region: CASSLAPGELFF. The CDR3, as DNA: TGTGCCAGCAGCTTAGCCCCCGGGGAGCTGTTTTTT.

This clone showed up just once. The chain links TRBV5-1 to TRBJ2-3, with D uncertain. Germline values: CDR1 SGHRS, CDR2 YFSETQ. V gave up 2 bases and J gave up 2 bases, with 9 bases separating them. This CDR3 is 14 amino acids long. CDR3 DNA: TGCGCCAGCAGCTTAGACCGATACACAGATACGCAGTATTTT. It translates to CASSLDRYTDTQYF. Supplemented by reference TRBV5-1 and TRBJ2-3, the full variable domain reads KAGVTQTPRYLIKTRGQQVTLSCSPISGHRSVSWYQQTPGQGLQFLFEYFSETQRNKGNFPGRFSGRQFSNSRSEMNVSTLELGDSALYLCASSLDRYTDTQYFGPGTRLTVL.

The chain carries TRBV6-5 and TRBJ1-1; weak D call: TRBD1 (6 bases). The CDR3 consists of 14 residues. Trimming left V 6 bases short and J 4 bases short, with 15 bases between. Germline V gives CDR1 MNHEY, CDR2 SVGAGI. CDR3 sequence reads: CASSLRGETTEAFF. CDR3 sequence (DNA): TGTGCCAGCAGCCTAAGGGGGGAAACCACTGAAGCTTTCTTT.

The rearrangement links TRBV5-6 to TRBJ1-1; maybe TRBD1 (5 bases). The germline gives CDR1 SGHDT, CDR2 YYEEEE. The CDR3 consists of 15 residues. V gave up 0 bases and J gave up 4 bases, with 13 bases separating them. The CDR3 here is CASSLGGRWGTEAFF. DNA for the CDR3: TGTGCCAGCAGCTTGGGGGGACGCTGGGGCACTGAAGCTTTCTTT.

The chain employs TRBV10-1 and TRBJ1-5; D is unresolved. The length of the CDR3 is 13 residues. V lost 5 bases to trimming and J lost 7 bases, with 12 bases between them. The germline V gene encodes CDR1 WNHNN and CDR2 SYGVQD (reference sequence). The CDR3 is CASSFEGDQPQHF. The CDR3 DNA reads TGCGCCAGCAGTTTTGAGGGAGACCAGCCCCAGCATTTT.

The J gene is TRBJ2-2, the V gene TRBV5-1; TRBD2 agrees at 13 bases. The CDR3 covers 17 residues. V gave up 1 base and J gave up 5 bases; unmatched junction bases: 5. The germline CDR1 and CDR2 sequences are SGHRS and YFSETQ. The CDR3 DNA reads TGCGCCAGCAGCTTGACTAGCGGGGGGGCAAATACCGGGGAGCTGTTTTTT. Protein product: CASSLTSGGANTGELFF.

In DNA form, the CDR3 reads TGTGCCAGCAGCTTGTATATTCGGACTCTTAGCACAGATACGCAGTATTTT. Encoded protein: CASSLYIRTLSTDTQYF. This chain joins TRBV5-4 and TRBJ2-3; maybe TRBD2 (5 bases). The CDR3 loop spans 17 amino acids. Trimming left V 1 base short and J 0 bases short, with 15 bases between. Germline lookup yields CDR1 SGHNT and CDR2 YYREEE (reference sequence).

CDR3 sequence: CASSGTVGTEAFF. DNA of the CDR3: TGTGCCAGCAGTGGGACAGTTGGCACTGAAGCTTTCTTT. The chain combines TRBV6-4 with TRBJ1-1; possible D gene TRBD1, 6 bases. Germline values: CDR1 MRHNA, CDR2 SNTAGT. V was shortened by 4 bases and J by 4 bases, with 10 bases between the two germline ends. The CDR3 runs to 13 residues.